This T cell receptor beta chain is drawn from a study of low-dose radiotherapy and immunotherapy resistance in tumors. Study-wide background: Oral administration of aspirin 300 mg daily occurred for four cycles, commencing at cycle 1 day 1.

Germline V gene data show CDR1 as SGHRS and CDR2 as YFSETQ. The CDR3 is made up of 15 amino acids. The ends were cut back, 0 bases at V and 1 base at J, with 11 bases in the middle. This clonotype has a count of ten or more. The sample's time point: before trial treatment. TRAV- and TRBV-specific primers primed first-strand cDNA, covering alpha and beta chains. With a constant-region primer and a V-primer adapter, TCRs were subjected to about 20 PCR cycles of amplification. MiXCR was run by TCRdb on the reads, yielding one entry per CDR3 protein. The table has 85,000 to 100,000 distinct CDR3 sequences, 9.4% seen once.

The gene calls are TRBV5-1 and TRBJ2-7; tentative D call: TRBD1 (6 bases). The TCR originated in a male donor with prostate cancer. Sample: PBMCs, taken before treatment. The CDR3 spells CASSLEAGASYEQYF. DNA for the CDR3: TGCGCCAGCAGCTTGGAGGCAGGGGCATCCTACGAGCAGTACTTC.